This TCR beta chain is from a study of blood T cell repertoires in COVID-19. Study-level information: Sources were T cells, B-cell-depleted T cells, or PBMCs; the material itself was cDNA or gDNA.

As handled by the study authors: Using reference gene primer amplification, nucleated cell counts were estimated. The method was immunoSEQ multiplex PCR; TCRdb's version includes in-frame clones alone and lacks a portion of them. The DNA gave D and trimming, while V, J and clone size come from that table. The table includes roughly 95,000 clones, about four fifths detected once. Details on this clone: Germline is not matched at one junction end, which may reflect a read error.

CDR1 MDHEN and CDR2 SYDVKM come from the germline V gene. This CDR3 region has 13 residues. This receptor was taken from a human donor in a cohort sampled during active COVID-19. The gene calls are TRBV28 and TRBJ2-7; 9 bases line up with TRBD1. The sequenced material came from peripheral blood. CDR3 sequence (DNA): TGTGCCAGCACTTTACAGGGGGCGCGCGAGCAGTACTTC. This gives the protein CASTLQGAREQYF.